The 30 T cell receptor beta chains listed next were all sequenced from one sample in a study of a mutant IDH1 vaccine in newly diagnosed glioma. No antigen has been assigned to these receptors. The time point was: week 47, end of study. What each vaccine dose contained was 300 ug of mutant IDH1 20-mer peptide, accompanied by topical imiquimod. Sequenced by immunoSEQ multiplex PCR; TCRdb stores in-frame clones only, minus some. The table records around 94,000 clones, about nine tenths of them present only once. The sequences come from PBMCs, collected from a glioma patient whose treatment included an IDH1 peptide vaccine. The receptors here all came from a woman in her forties or fifties with glioma.

J is TRBJ2-6 and V is TRBV9, with D perhaps matching TRBD1 or TRBD2 (5 bases each). CDR1 and CDR2 (germline): SGDLS, YYNGEE. V lost 0 bases to trimming and J lost 0 bases, with 16 bases between them. This CDR3 comprises 19 residues. Here the CDR3 reads CASSVGTGPFGSGANVLTF. CDR3 coding DNA: TGTGCCAGCAGCGTAGGTACGGGGCCCTTCGGCTCTGGGGCCAACGTCCTGACTTTC. The full variable domain, its missing parts supplied by reference TRBV9 and TRBJ2-6, is DSGVTQTPKHLITATGQRVTLRCSPRSGDLSVYWYQQSLDQGLQFLIQYYNGEERAKGNILERFSAQQFPDLHSELNLSSLELGDSALYFCASSVGTGPFGSGANVLTFGAGSRLTVL.

The J gene is TRBJ2-1, the V gene TRBV7-6; 14 positions agree with TRBD2. Germline V gene data show CDR1 as SGHVS and CDR2 as FNYEAQ. The length of the CDR3 is 17 residues. Losses at the gene ends were 5 bases for V and 0 bases for J; bases not matched to a gene: 3. CDR3 in amino acids: CASSRGLAGGSYNEQFF. DNA for the CDR3: TGTGCCAGCAGCCGCGGACTAGCGGGGGGCTCCTACAATGAGCAGTTCTTC.

V usage is TRBV7-9 and J usage is TRBJ1-6, with D perhaps TRBD1 (5 bases). CDR3 length: 18 amino acids. Trimming removed 1 base from V and 7 bases from J, with 20 bases in between. Germline CDR1 SEHNR, CDR2 FQNEAQ (reference sequence). CDR3 amino acids: CASSLVVLGRKGNSPLHF. DNA for the CDR3: TGTGCCAGCAGCTTAGTCGTGTTGGGCAGGAAGGGGAATTCACCCCTCCACTTT.

This clone was counted a few times. The chain carries TRBV18 and TRBJ2-5, with D possibly matching TRBD1 (6 bases). Germline V gives CDR1 KGHSH, CDR2 LQKENI. The CDR3 runs to 12 residues. V lost 6 bases and J lost 6, with 11 bases in between. The CDR3 reads CASSPDRKTQYF. In DNA, the CDR3 is TGTGCCAGCTCCCCTGACAGGAAGACCCAGTACTTC.

V gene TRBV28 combines with J gene TRBJ1-5, with D perhaps matching TRBD1 (5 bases). CDR1 is MDHEN and CDR2 is SYDVKM in the germline V gene. Deletions cut 3 bases from V and 2 bases from J, with 23 bases between. The CDR3 contains 19 residues. In nucleotides, the CDR3 is TGTGCCAGCAGTTTTACCACCTCTTCAGGGATCCCTGGCAATCAGCCCCAGCATTTT. This encodes CASSFTTSSGIPGNQPQHF.

The V gene is TRBV7-9, the J gene TRBJ1-4; 12 positions match TRBD1. CDR3 size: 17 residues. The J segment lost 1 base and the V segment lost 5 bases, leaving 5 bases of the junction unmatched. Germline V gene sequence: CDR1 SEHNR, CDR2 FQNEAQ (reference sequence). CDR3 residues: CASSPGTGGETNEKLFF. The CDR3 DNA reads TGTGCCAGCAGCCCCGGGACAGGGGGCGAAACTAATGAAAAACTGTTTTTT.

V is TRBV27 and J is TRBJ2-1; TRBD2 matches 11 bases. V shed 4 bases and J 6 bases; nucleotides not matched to a gene: 14. The CDR3 runs to 18 residues. Germline assignment: CDR1 MNHEY and CDR2 SMNVEV (reference sequence). This chain's CDR3 is CASSSGGPLAGAGNEQFF. CDR3 DNA sequence: TGTGCCAGCAGTTCAGGGGGGCCACTAGCGGGAGCAGGCAATGAGCAGTTCTTC.

The rearrangement joins TRBV6-1 to TRBJ1-4; perhaps TRBD1 as D (6 bases). The germline gives CDR1 MNHNS, CDR2 SASEGT. The V and J ends lost 6 bases and 3 bases respectively, with 14 bases between them. The CDR3 loop spans 15 amino acids. CDR3 bases: TGTGCCAGCAGATTGGAGGGACACTCTAATGAAAAACTGTTTTTT. It codes for CASRLEGHSNEKLFF.

V usage is TRBV7-8 and J usage is TRBJ1-1; D is uncertain. This CDR3 contains 17 residues. Trimming shortened V by 4 bases and J by 1 base, and 19 bases separated the two germline ends. The V gene's germline CDR1 is SGHVS and CDR2 FQNEAQ. The CDR3 loop is CASSSADPGLRNTEAFF. In DNA, the CDR3 is TGTGCCAGCAGCTCCGCCGACCCAGGACTTAGGAACACTGAAGCTTTCTTT. Using reference TRBV7-8 and TRBJ1-1 for the parts outside the CDR3, the full variable domain is GAGVSQSPRYKVAKRGQDVALRCDPISGHVSLFWYQQALGQGPEFLTYFQNEAQLDKSGLPSDRFFAERPEGSVSTLKIQRTQQEDSAVYLCASSSADPGLRNTEAFFGQGTRLTVV.

Comments on this clone: At one boundary the junction diverges from the germline segment, which might be a read error. The chain employs TRBV7-8 and TRBJ1-4; D call uncertain. This CDR3 has 14 amino acids. Per germline, CDR1 SGHVS and CDR2 FQNEAQ. CDR3 DNA: TGTGCCAGCAGCCTAGCGCCCCAATATGAAAAACTGTTTTTT. It codes for CASSLAPQYEKLFF.

The chain uses TRBV28 and TRBJ2-7; TRBD1 matches at 8 bases. The germline V gene has CDR1 MDHEN and CDR2 SYDVKM. The junction had 7 bases not matched to a gene; V was cut back by 5 bases and J by 1 base. This CDR3 contains 15 residues. The CDR3, as DNA: TGTGCCAGCAGTCCCGGGGGACAGGTGTCCTACGAGCAGTACTTC. Translating it yields CASSPGGQVSYEQYF.

V and J are TRBV7-3 and TRBJ2-1, with 12 nucleotides matching TRBD2. The CDR3 has 15 residues. V dropped 4 bases and J dropped 9; count of bases not matched to a gene: 7. From germline, CDR1 is SGHTA and CDR2 FQGTGA. The CDR3: CASSSRLAGDGEQFF. The CDR3 DNA follows: TGTGCCAGCAGCTCACGACTAGCGGGAGATGGTGAGCAGTTCTTC.

The CDR3 spells CASSIGGSGRSLNEQFF. DNA for the CDR3: TGTGCCAGTAGTATAGGTGGTAGCGGGAGGTCTTTGAATGAGCAGTTCTTC. This chain joins TRBV19 and TRBJ2-1; TRBD2 matches at 10 bases. The CDR3 runs 17 residues. V gave up 1 base and J gave up 7 bases; unmatched junction bases: 10. Germline CDR1 reads LNHDA; CDR2 reads SQIVND (reference sequence).

The DNA of the CDR3 is TGTGCCAGCAGCCACAGACTAGCGGGGTTCCAAGAGACCCAGTACTTC. It specifies CASSHRLAGFQETQYF. This chain connects TRBV13 to TRBJ2-5; 11 bases match TRBD2. The CDR3 is 16 residues long. CDR1 and CDR2 (germline): PRHDT, FYEKMQ (reference sequence). V was pared by 5 bases and J by 1 base, with 6 bases of the junction left unmatched. Based on the CDR3 plus reference TRBV13 and TRBJ2-5, the full variable domain is AAGVIQSPRHLIKEKRETATLKCYPIPRHDTVYWYQQGPGQDPQFLISFYEKMQSDKGSIPDRFSAQQFSDYHSELNMSSLELGDSALYFCASSHRLAGFQETQYFGPGTRLLVL.

The chain couples TRBV10-3 to TRBJ1-4; D may be TRBD1 (5 bases). Germline V gives CDR1 ENHRY, CDR2 SYGVKD. V lost 4 bases and J 10 bases, leaving 13 bases between the germline ends. This CDR3 is built from 13 residues. The CDR3 reads CAISAGARGKLFF. DNA for the CDR3: TGTGCCATCAGTGCCGGGGCGAGGGGAAAACTGTTTTTT.

The V and J genes are TRBV5-1 and TRBJ2-1, with unresolved D. The V end was cut by 0 bases, the J end by 0 bases, with 10 bases between. The CDR3 has 16 residues. Germline V gene lookup returns CDR1 SGHRS and CDR2 YFSETQ. The CDR3 DNA reads as TGCGCCAGCAGCTTGGACAGATTAAGCTCCTACAATGAGCAGTTCTTC. This codes for CASSLDRLSSYNEQFF.

The chain employs TRBV28 and TRBJ2-7; D unclear. The V end lost 1 base, the J end lost 7 bases, and 8 bases lay between the germline ends. The CDR3 loop spans 12 amino acids. From germline, CDR1 is MDHEN and CDR2 SYDVKM. As DNA, the CDR3 is TGTGCCAGCAGTTTATTTTTCCGGGAGCAGTACTTC. Translation: CASSLFFREQYF.

The V call is TRBV5-1, the J call TRBJ1-3; 7 bases match TRBD1. Germline lookup yields CDR1 SGHRS and CDR2 YFSETQ. The CDR3 runs 14 residues. V lost 5 bases to trimming and J lost 2 bases; unmatched junction nucleotides: 4. The chain's CDR3 is CASRTTGPGNTIYF. As DNA, the CDR3 is TGCGCCAGCAGAACGACAGGGCCTGGAAACACCATATATTTT.

The chain employs TRBV29-1 and TRBJ2-2; no clear D gene. V lost 7 bases and J 0 bases, leaving 6 bases between the germline ends. Germline CDR1 SQVTM, CDR2 ANQGSEA. This CDR3 region has 12 residues. The CDR3 loop reads CSAKPNTGELFF. Written as DNA, the CDR3 is TGCAGCGCAAAGCCGAACACCGGGGAGCTGTTTTTT.

J is TRBJ2-1 and V is TRBV4-1; the D is unclear. Germline assignment: CDR1 MGHRA and CDR2 YSYEKL. CDR3 length equals 15 residues. The V gene lost 0 bases and the J gene lost 1 base, with 7 bases spanning the gap. The chain's CDR3 is CASSQDRTSYNEQFF. Here the CDR3 DNA reads TGCGCCAGCAGCCAAGACAGGACGTCCTACAATGAGCAGTTCTTC.

The CDR3 coding sequence is TGTGCCATCAGTGAGTCCCCCGCCGGGACCTACGAGCAGTACTTC. Translation gives CAISESPAGTYEQYF. The chain joins TRBV10-3 to TRBJ2-7; possible D gene TRBD2, 5 bases. Germline V gene sequence: CDR1 ENHRY, CDR2 SYGVKD. CDR3 size: 15 residues. V was pared by 0 bases and J by 2 bases, with 11 bases between.

The chain employs TRBV14 and TRBJ2-7; D possibly matches TRBD1 or TRBD2 (6 bases each). Trimming cost V 0 bases and J 2 bases, with 11 bases left between them. The CDR3 is 15 amino acids. Germline V gives CDR1 SGHDN, CDR2 FVKESK. Here the CDR3 reads CASSQEGGRTYEQYF. The CDR3 coding sequence is TGTGCCAGCAGCCAAGAAGGGGGGAGAACCTACGAGCAGTACTTC.

As concerns this clone: Within the sample, other DNA sequences also encode this same CDR3. This chain links TRBV5-1 with TRBJ1-2, with a possible D match to TRBD1 (6 bases). The V gene lost 7 bases and the J gene lost 5 bases, with 18 bases spanning the gap. The CDR3 totals 14 residues. Germline V gene lookup returns CDR1 SGHRS and CDR2 YFSETQ. The DNA of the CDR3 is TGCGCCAGCTCAGTTGGTCAGGGGACGTATGGCTACACCTTC. It is translated as CASSVGQGTYGYTF.

This chain connects TRBV18 to TRBJ1-3, with TRBD1 matching 7 bases. The CDR3 is 15 residues long. The junction had 6 bases not matched to a gene; V was cut back by 3 bases and J by 4 bases. Germline V gene lookup returns CDR1 KGHSH and CDR2 LQKENI. CDR3 DNA: TGTGCCAGCTCACCTGAACAGGGGATGGGAAACACCATATATTTT. Encoded protein: CASSPEQGMGNTIYF.

The chain links TRBV10-3 to TRBJ2-7, with 7 positions matching TRBD2. This CDR3 region has 14 residues. The J segment lost 7 bases and the V segment lost 6 bases, leaving 12 bases of the junction unmatched. Germline CDR1 is ENHRY and CDR2 is SYGVKD. CDR3 loop: CAIRLTGGGEEQYF. For the CDR3, the DNA is TGTGCCATCAGACTAACGGGAGGCGGGGAGGAGCAGTACTTC.

The chain has TRBV2 and TRBJ2-7; tentative D call: TRBD2 (6 bases). V was pared by 4 bases and J by 2 bases, with 12 bases between. The CDR3 totals 14 residues. From germline, CDR1 is SNHLY and CDR2 FYNNEI. In DNA, the CDR3 is TGTGCCAGCAGTGCAGTTAGCGGTACCTACGAGCAGTACTTC. As protein: CASSAVSGTYEQYF. Drawing the rest from reference TRBV2 and TRBJ2-7, the complete variable domain is EPEVTQTPSHQVTQMGQEVILRCVPISNHLYFYWYRQILGQKVEFLVSFYNNEISEKSEIFDDQFSVERPDGSNFTLKIRSTKLEDSAMYFCASSAVSGTYEQYFGPGTRLTVT.

The chain joins TRBV18 to TRBJ1-1, with 10 bases aligning to TRBD1. In germline, CDR1 is KGHSH, CDR2 LQKENI. J gave up 0 bases and V 2 bases, and 6 bases lay outside the gene matches. The CDR3 runs to 17 residues. The chain's CDR3 is CASSPVPGQGLNTEAFF. The CDR3 DNA reads TGTGCCAGCTCACCAGTCCCGGGACAGGGGTTGAACACTGAAGCTTTCTTT.

The rearrangement links TRBV27 to TRBJ2-7, with D perhaps given as TRBD1 or TRBD2 (6 bases each). CDR1 and CDR2 from the germline V gene are MNHEY and SMNVEV (reference sequence). V lost 6 bases and J lost 0, with 12 bases in between. The CDR3 length is 14 residues. This chain's CDR3 is CASSPRGHSYEQYF. The CDR3 DNA follows: TGTGCCAGCAGCCCTCGGGGGCACTCCTACGAGCAGTACTTC.

The CDR3 sequence: CASSQRQGSYEQYF. As DNA, the CDR3 is TGTGCCAGTAGTCAAAGACAGGGCTCCTACGAGCAGTACTTC. This chain connects TRBV19 to TRBJ2-5; 7 positions match TRBD1. TRBJ2-7 explains the end of the DNA better; the J call may be wrong. The germline CDR1 and CDR2 sequences are LNHDA and SQIVND (reference sequence). CDR3 length: 14 residues.

J is TRBJ2-7 and V is TRBV5-1; TRBD2 agrees at 11 bases. Germline lookup yields CDR1 SGHRS and CDR2 YFSETQ. J lost 6 bases, V lost 4 bases, and 3 bases had no gene match. This CDR3 comprises 13 residues. This CDR3 reads CASSPGTSGEQYF. The CDR3, as DNA: TGCGCCAGCAGCCCCGGGACTAGCGGCGAGCAGTACTTC.